This T cell receptor (beta chain) was identified in a study of CD8+CD57+ T cells in acquired aplastic anemia. Study-wide results and caveats: Patients and controls were found to share 25 to 30 CD8+ CDR3 sequences. Controls and patients did not differ significantly in CD8+ Simpson's diversity.

This clonotype came up once. Its target is not known. Template material for TCR beta VDJ and CDR3 profiling consisted of genomic DNA. TCRdb recomputed calls from the reads with MiXCR, one row per CDR3 protein. The profile shows about 220,000 distinct CDR3 sequences, 34% of them singletons. V was shortened by 2 bases and J by 1 base, with 10 bases between the two germline ends. The CDR3 is 14 amino acids. Germline values: CDR1 SGHRS, CDR2 YFSETQ. The chain is built from TRBV5-1 and TRBJ2-7; perhaps TRBD2 as D (5 bases). The sequence came from a human donor in good health, serving as a control. The sample was sorted CD4+, CD8+, or CD8+CD57+ T cells (not recorded which) from PBMCs. The CDR3 sequence: CASSFERGSYEQYF. As DNA, the CDR3 is TGCGCCAGCAGCTTCGAACGAGGGTCCTACGAGCAGTACTTC.